This T cell receptor beta chain was identified during a study of T cell responses to AZD1222 COVID-19 vaccine. Overall study: Pooling covered second doses at about 4 or about 12 weeks.

In its sample, this clone was seen a few times. Its antigen is still unknown. Profiling relied on immunoSEQ multiplex PCR, and the TCRdb table lists in-frame clones only, not all of them. The sample consists of approximately 80,000 clones, about nine tenths of them appearing once. CDR1 is SGHDT, CDR2 YYEEEE, per germline. The CDR3 is 15 amino acids. V gave up 4 bases and J gave up 1 base, with 11 bases separating them. Study-level points and caveats: Unmutated variant regions reportedly attract nearly half of all spike-specific TCRs. Only after the peak T cell response were repertoires sampled. There were mostly white British donors and more females than males, and clonal diversity was possibly underestimated.

The sequence came from an adult in good health. Sequences were derived from peripheral blood, sampled on day 0 of AZD1222 vaccination. The chain is built from TRBV5-6 and TRBJ1-4; possibly TRBD1 for D (6 bases). CDR3 amino acids: CASSPGGRTNEKLFF. The CDR3 DNA follows: TGTGCCAGCAGCCCGGGGGGGCGAACTAATGAAAAACTGTTTTTT.